The 17 T cell receptor beta chains below all came from one sample that was sequenced in a study of blood T cell repertoires in COVID-19. The table came from immunoSEQ multiplex PCR; TCRdb's copy has only in-frame clones and leaves some out. The table lists 300,000 to 400,000 clones, approximately 90% of them singletons. Specimen: PBMCs or T cells enriched from blood (not recorded which). These receptor sequences come from a woman between 18 and 30 years old who had recovered from COVID-19.

The V call is TRBV6-6, the J call TRBJ2-7; possible D gene TRBD2, 5 bases. This CDR3 region has 16 residues. Trimming cost V 3 bases and J 6 bases, with 21 bases left between them. Germline V gives CDR1 MNHNY, CDR2 SVGAGI (reference sequence). This CDR3 reads CASSYSQDYPSGEQYF. The CDR3 DNA is TGTGCCAGCAGTTATTCCCAAGACTATCCTTCCGGCGAGCAGTACTTC.

The genes are TRBV2 and TRBJ1-2; D may be TRBD1 (6 bases). The V gene lost 4 bases and the J gene lost 10 bases, with 19 bases spanning the gap. The germline CDR1 and CDR2 sequences are SNHLY and FYNNEI. This CDR3 spans 14 amino acids. CDR3 coding DNA: TGTGCCAGCAGTGCCCGGACAGCCAGACAGGACTACACCTTC. Translated, it gives CASSARTARQDYTF.

V gene TRBV11-3 combines with J gene TRBJ2-2, with D unresolved. Trimming cost V 1 base and J 5 bases, with 5 bases left between them. Germline-derived CDR1 and CDR2 are SGHNT and YENEEA. The CDR3 runs 13 residues. The CDR3 coding sequence is TGTGCCAGCAGCTTAGCAGGAACCGGGGAGCTGTTTTTT. Amino acids: CASSLAGTGELFF. Complete variable domain (other parts from reference TRBV11-3 and TRBJ2-2): EAGVVQSPRYKIIEKKQPVAFWCNPISGHNTLYWYLQNLGQGPELLIRYENEEAVDDSQLPKDRFSAERLKGVDSTLKIQPAELGDSAVYLCASSLAGTGELFFGEGSRLTVL.

This clone was detected once. This sequence joins TRBV15 and TRBJ2-1; 7 bases line up with TRBD1. Germline CDR1 and CDR2: LNHNV and YYDKDF (reference sequence). This CDR3 spans 15 amino acids. V dropped 4 bases and J dropped 2; count of bases not matched to a gene: 5. The CDR3 reads CATSIPGTAYNEQFF. CDR3 in DNA: TGTGCCACCAGCATTCCCGGGACAGCCTACAATGAGCAGTTCTTC.

The rearrangement links TRBV12-3 or TRBV12-4 to TRBJ1-3; no definite D call. V lost 6 bases to trimming and J lost 1 base, with 7 bases between them. The CDR3 is 13 amino acids. DNA of the CDR3: TGTGCCAGCAGGCGGGGTTCTGGAAACACCATATATTTT. This gives the protein CASRRGSGNTIYF.

CDR3 coding DNA: TGTGCCACCAACGGACAGGGGATCAGGACCGGGGAGCTGTTTTTT. As protein: CATNGQGIRTGELFF. The genes are TRBV10-3 and TRBJ2-2, with 9 positions matching TRBD1. The V and J ends lost 10 bases and 5 bases, in that order; junction bases with no gene match: 11. Germline values: CDR1 ENHRY, CDR2 SYGVKD. The CDR3 totals 15 residues.

The chain employs TRBV5-1 and TRBJ1-1; no clear D. CDR3 length: 13 residues. V was trimmed by 5 bases and J by 0 bases, leaving 8 bases between them. Per the germline V gene, CDR1 is SGHRS and CDR2 is YFSETQ. The CDR3 nucleotides read TGCGCCAGCAGTTCGGGGTTGAACACTGAAGCTTTCTTT. Translated: CASSSGLNTEAFF.

J is TRBJ2-7 and V is TRBV3-1 (or the pseudogene TRBV3-2); D possibly corresponds to TRBD1 (6 bases). Germline V lookup: CDR1 LGHDT, CDR2 YNNKEL (reference sequence). CDR3 length equals 15 residues. Deletions cut 2 bases from V and 2 bases from J, with 13 bases between. CDR3 in amino acids: CASSQNRVPTYEQYF. DNA for the CDR3: TGTGCCAGCAGCCAAAACAGGGTCCCCACCTACGAGCAGTACTTC.

The chain couples TRBV5-1 to TRBJ1-1; no reliable D call. Trimming left V 2 bases short and J 0 bases short, with 8 bases between. The length of the CDR3 is 14 residues. CDR1 is SGHRS and CDR2 is YFSETQ in the germline V gene. The CDR3 reads CASSFVQMNTEAFF. The CDR3 DNA follows: TGCGCCAGCAGCTTCGTTCAGATGAACACTGAAGCTTTCTTT.

The V call is TRBV15, the J call TRBJ1-1; D not certain. The V gene lost 4 bases and the J gene lost 0 bases, with 9 bases spanning the gap. Looked up from germline, CDR1 is LNHNV and CDR2 is YYDKDF (reference sequence). The CDR3 runs 14 residues. CDR3 sequence (DNA): TGTGCCACCAGCAACCGGGGTCTGAACACTGAAGCTTTCTTT. Protein sequence: CATSNRGLNTEAFF.

The V call is TRBV25-1, the J call TRBJ1-1, with unresolved D. Per germline, CDR1 MGHDK and CDR2 SYGVNS. The CDR3 runs to 18 residues. V shed 3 bases and J shed 2 bases, with 22 bases lying between them. CDR3 sequence: CASSDYPLSLGRNTEAFF. The DNA of the CDR3 is TGTGCCAGCAGTGATTACCCCCTATCTCTAGGGAGAAACACTGAAGCTTTCTTT.

This clone was seen only a few times. The rearrangement uses TRBV12-3 or TRBV12-4 and TRBJ2-7; TRBD2 matches at 7 bases. V dropped 4 bases and J dropped 4; count of bases not matched to a gene: 4. The CDR3 loop spans 13 amino acids. The CDR3 bases are TGTGCCAGCAGTTCCGGGGGGAAGTACGAGCAGTACTTC. This encodes CASSSGGKYEQYF.

The rearrangement links TRBV13 to TRBJ1-2, with D hard to call. The V gene's germline CDR1 is PRHDT and CDR2 FYEKMQ (reference sequence). The CDR3 covers 15 residues. The V gene lost 5 bases and the J gene lost 7 bases, with 20 bases spanning the gap. The CDR3, as DNA: TGTGCCAGCAGCAATGGCTGGGCCCTCCCTCTTGGCTACACCTTC. Amino acids: CASSNGWALPLGYTF.

This chain joins TRBV28 and TRBJ2-7; possibly TRBD2 for D (6 bases). The CDR3 contains 13 residues. Germline V gene data show CDR1 as MDHEN and CDR2 as SYDVKM. V was shortened by 0 bases and J by 6 bases, with 9 bases between the two germline ends. Here the CDR3 DNA reads TGTGCCAGCAGTTTATGGGGGGAGGCCGAGCAGTACTTC. Translating it yields CASSLWGEAEQYF.

This sequence joins TRBV11-2 and TRBJ1-3; no clear D. This CDR3 is built from 15 residues. The V end lost 0 bases, the J end lost 3 bases, and 9 bases lay between the germline ends. Germline V gives CDR1 SGHAT, CDR2 FQNNGV. The CDR3 region is CASSLEGFLGNTIYF. Written as DNA, the CDR3 is TGTGCCAGCAGCTTAGAGGGCTTCCTTGGAAACACCATATATTTT.

The CDR3 sequence is CASSLGWDRVRGYTF. DNA for the CDR3: TGTGCCAGCAGCCTTGGGTGGGACAGGGTCCGTGGCTACACCTTC. V gene TRBV9 combines with J gene TRBJ1-2; 9 nucleotides line up with TRBD1. This CDR3 contains 15 residues. The junction had 11 bases not matched to a gene; V was cut back by 4 bases and J by 7 bases. Germline assignment: CDR1 SGDLS and CDR2 YYNGEE.

The CDR3 nucleotides are TGTGCCAGCAGCCGTGGGACTAGCGGGGGGGCAAATGAGCAGTTCTTC. Translated, it gives CASSRGTSGGANEQFF. The chain combines TRBV2 with TRBJ2-1; 16 bases are shared with TRBD2. This CDR3 contains 16 residues. Germline V gene lookup returns CDR1 SNHLY and CDR2 FYNNEI. J lost 7 bases, V lost 6 bases, and 6 bases had no gene match.